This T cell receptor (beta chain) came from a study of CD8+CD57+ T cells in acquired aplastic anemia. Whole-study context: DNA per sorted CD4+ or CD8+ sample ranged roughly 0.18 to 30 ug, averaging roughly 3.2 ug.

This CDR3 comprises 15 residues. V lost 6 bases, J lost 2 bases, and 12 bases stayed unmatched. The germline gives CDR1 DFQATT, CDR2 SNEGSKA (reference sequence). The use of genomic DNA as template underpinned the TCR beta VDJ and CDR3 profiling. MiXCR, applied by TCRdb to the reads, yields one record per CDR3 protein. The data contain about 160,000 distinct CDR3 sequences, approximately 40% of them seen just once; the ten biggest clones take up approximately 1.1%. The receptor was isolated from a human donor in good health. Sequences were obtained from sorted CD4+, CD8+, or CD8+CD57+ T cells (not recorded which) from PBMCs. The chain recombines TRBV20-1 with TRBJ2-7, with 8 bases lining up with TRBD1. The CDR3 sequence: CSASRPGQATYEQYF. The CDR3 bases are TGCAGTGCCAGCAGGCCGGGACAGGCTACCTACGAGCAGTACTTC.